The 26 T cell receptor beta chains listed next were all sequenced from one sample in a study of blood T cell repertoires in COVID-19. The table came from immunoSEQ multiplex PCR; TCRdb's copy has only in-frame clones and leaves some out. The sample yields 35,000 to 45,000 clones, just over 85% seen once. Sequencing was carried out using peripheral blood. These receptors were obtained from a man in his sixties or seventies with acute or convalescent COVID-19.

This chain links TRBV11-2 with TRBJ1-1, with 7 bases lining up with TRBD1. Germline CDR1 reads SGHAT; CDR2 reads FQNNGV. CDR3 length equals 13 residues. V shed 5 bases, J shed 10 bases, and the junction held 10 bases outside the gene matches. CDR3 sequence reads: CASSPRQGDRAFF. The CDR3 DNA reads TGTGCCAGCAGCCCCCGACAGGGCGATAGAGCTTTCTTT. Full variable domain (missing parts from reference TRBV11-2 and TRBJ1-1): EAGVAQSPRYKIIEKRQSVAFWCNPISGHATLYWYQQILGQGPKLLIQFQNNGVVDDSQLPKDRFSAERLKGVDSTLKIQPAKLEDSAVYLCASSPRQGDRAFFGQGTRLTVV.

This clone was counted once. The chain is built from TRBV5-1 and TRBJ1-1; no clear D gene. Trimming removed 0 bases at V and 2 bases at J, with 8 bases between. Germline CDR1 reads SGHRS; CDR2 reads YFSETQ. The CDR3 extends over 14 amino acids. The CDR3: CASSLAEGNTEAFF. In DNA form, the CDR3 reads TGCGCCAGCAGCTTGGCCGAGGGCAACACTGAAGCTTTCTTT.

V and J are TRBV18 and TRBJ1-3; D gene uncertain. Trimming removed 3 bases from V and 5 bases from J, with 8 bases in between. Germline assignment: CDR1 KGHSH and CDR2 LQKENI. CDR3 length: 13 amino acids. In nucleotides, the CDR3 is TGTGCCAGCTCACCGAGTACTAGAAACACCATATATTTT. It is translated as CASSPSTRNTIYF.

The chain couples TRBV29-1 to TRBJ1-4; 12 bases map to TRBD1. The CDR3 length is 17 residues. V lost 6 bases to trimming and J lost 7 bases; unmatched junction nucleotides: 15. Germline V gives CDR1 SQVTM, CDR2 ANQGSEA. The CDR3 spells CSVTQPPGTGGREKLFF. DNA of the CDR3: TGCAGCGTGACGCAACCTCCCGGGACAGGGGGCCGTGAAAAACTGTTTTTT.

The V gene is TRBV6-2 or TRBV6-3, the J gene TRBJ1-2, with 9 nucleotides matching TRBD1. Germline V CDR1 and CDR2: MNHEY, SVGEGT. The ends lost 2 bases at V and 7 bases at J; junction bases unmatched: 17. CDR3 length: 18 residues. CDR3 sequence reads: CASSYPLDSDRGRAGYTF. In nucleotides, the CDR3 is TGTGCCAGCAGTTACCCCCTCGATTCGGACAGGGGAAGGGCTGGCTACACCTTC.

The V and J genes are TRBV30 and TRBJ2-6; D gene uncertain. The CDR3 is 19 residues long. Per germline, CDR1 GTSNPN and CDR2 SVGIG (reference sequence). Trimming removed 1 base from V and 2 bases from J, with 21 bases in between. The CDR3 nucleotides are TGTGCCTGGAGTGAATTCAACGGAGACCTCTTCGCTGGGGCCAACGTCCTGACTTTC. Its protein is CAWSEFNGDLFAGANVLTF.

The J gene is TRBJ1-1, the V gene TRBV19, with 9 nucleotides matching TRBD1. Germline-derived CDR1 and CDR2 are LNHDA and SQIVND (reference sequence). The ends lost 6 bases at V and 1 base at J; junction bases unmatched: 6. The CDR3 consists of 15 residues. This CDR3 reads CASRLRGQGNTEAFF. The DNA for the CDR3 is TGTGCCAGTAGGTTACGGGGACAGGGGAACACTGAAGCTTTCTTT.

The V and J genes are TRBV28 and TRBJ1-5, with 9 bases fitting TRBD1. Germline assignment: CDR1 MDHEN and CDR2 SYDVKM. The J segment lost 2 bases and the V segment lost 1 base, leaving 9 bases of the junction unmatched. The CDR3 has 18 amino acids. DNA of the CDR3: TGTGCCAGCAGTTTATTTTACGGGACAGGGACCGGCAATCAGCCCCAGCATTTT. The encoded protein is CASSLFYGTGTGNQPQHF.

The chain joins TRBV27 to TRBJ2-2; weak D call: TRBD1 (5 bases). Trimming removed 0 bases from V and 5 bases from J, with 10 bases in between. Germline CDR1 and CDR2: MNHEY and SMNVEV (reference sequence). CDR3 length: 15 amino acids. The DNA for the CDR3 is TGTGCCAGCAGTTTATCCGGACAACGGACCGGGGAGCTGTTTTTT. Amino acids: CASSLSGQRTGELFF.

The chain has TRBV7-9 and TRBJ1-1; D remains unclear. Germline CDR1 reads SEHNR; CDR2 reads FQNEAQ (reference sequence). The CDR3 sequence is 13 residues long. Deletions cut 4 bases from V and 4 bases from J, with 10 bases between. This CDR3 is CASSYGRGTEAFF. CDR3 DNA sequence: TGTGCCAGCAGCTATGGACGGGGCACTGAAGCTTTCTTT.

The CDR3 DNA reads TGTGCCTGGAGACGCGAGGGAGGCGTGAACACTGAAGCTTTCTTT. It codes for CAWRREGGVNTEAFF. The J gene is TRBJ1-1, the V gene TRBV30, with D uncertain. The V end was cut by 3 bases, the J end by 0 bases, with 14 bases between. This CDR3 contains 15 residues. Germline V gene sequence: CDR1 GTSNPN, CDR2 SVGIG (reference sequence).

The chain is built from TRBV27 and TRBJ1-1; D gene uncertain. V was trimmed by 0 bases and J by 11 bases, leaving 10 bases between them. The CDR3 contains 12 residues. Germline lookup yields CDR1 MNHEY and CDR2 SMNVEV (reference sequence). CDR3 DNA sequence: TGTGCCAGCAGTTTATCTCGGGCGGGGGCTTTCTTT. Protein: CASSLSRAGAFF.

This clone was recorded only once. Other DNA sequences in this sample translate to the same CDR3. This chain links TRBV3-1 (or the pseudogene TRBV3-2) with TRBJ1-2; D unclear. Germline V lookup: CDR1 LGHDT, CDR2 YNNKEL (reference sequence). The CDR3 sequence is 12 residues long. V was clipped by 6 bases and J by 0 bases, with 5 bases between them. This chain's CDR3 is CASRTANYGYTF. The CDR3 nucleotides read TGTGCCAGCAGAACAGCTAACTATGGCTACACCTTC.

This chain links TRBV19 with TRBJ1-1, with TRBD1 identical over 8 bases. The CDR3 consists of 13 residues. Germline-derived CDR1 and CDR2 are LNHDA and SQIVND (reference sequence). V was clipped by 7 bases and J by 6 bases; unmatched bases: 7. The CDR3 reads CASTSLQGAEAFF. For the CDR3, the DNA is TGTGCCAGTACCTCCCTACAGGGGGCTGAAGCTTTCTTT.

J is TRBJ1-5 and V is TRBV7-2; TRBD1 is a possible D gene (5 bases). This CDR3 is built from 15 residues. CDR1 SGHTA and CDR2 FQGNSA come from the germline V gene. V dropped 5 bases and J dropped 1 base, with 12 bases sitting between them. The CDR3 nucleotides are TGTGCCAGCAGCAGGGACGCGGGGAGCAATCAGCCCCAGCATTTT. Translated, it gives CASSRDAGSNQPQHF.

V usage is TRBV2 and J usage is TRBJ1-2; 7 bases align to TRBD1. J lost 5 bases, V lost 4 bases, and 13 bases had no gene match. CDR3 length equals 16 residues. Germline V CDR1 and CDR2: SNHLY, FYNNEI. The CDR3 coding sequence is TGTGCCAGCAGTGCGGGACAGACTATATTTCAGTATGGCTACACCTTC. Residues: CASSAGQTIFQYGYTF. The full variable domain, in which reference TRBV2 and TRBJ1-2 provide the parts outside the CDR3, is EPEVTQTPSHQVTQMGQEVILRCVPISNHLYFYWYRQILGQKVEFLVSFYNNEISEKSEIFDDQFSVERPDGSNFTLKIRSTKLEDSAMYFCASSAGQTIFQYGYTFGSGTRLTVV.

Judged by abundance, this clone is medium-sized. V usage is TRBV4-1 and J usage is TRBJ1-5; D perhaps matches TRBD1 (5 bases). The CDR3 is 15 amino acids. Germline V lookup: CDR1 MGHRA, CDR2 YSYEKL. The V end lost 4 bases, the J end lost 4 bases, and 14 bases lay between the germline ends. The chain's CDR3 is CASSPLQEGNQPQHF. The CDR3 DNA reads TGCGCCAGCAGCCCCCTCCAGGAGGGGAATCAGCCCCAGCATTTT.

The chain employs TRBV11-2 and TRBJ2-7; 7 nucleotides match TRBD1. The V gene's germline CDR1 is SGHAT and CDR2 FQNNGV. This CDR3 is built from 14 residues. With 3 bases clipped from V and 5 bases from J, the junction kept 7 bases outside the gene matches. The CDR3 nucleotides read TGTGCCAGCAGCTTGAGGACAGGCCGTAACGAGCAGTACTTC. It codes for CASSLRTGRNEQYF.

This rearrangement joins TRBV27 to TRBJ2-3, with D uncertain. V gave up 5 bases and J gave up 0 bases, with 12 bases separating them. CDR3 length: 15 amino acids. From germline, CDR1 is MNHEY and CDR2 SMNVEV (reference sequence). The chain's CDR3 is CASSPPSLSTDTQYF. In nucleotides, the CDR3 is TGTGCCAGCAGTCCTCCGAGCCTTAGCACAGATACGCAGTATTTT.

This chain links TRBV11-2 with TRBJ1-2; D is unresolved. V was clipped by 1 base and J by 5 bases, with 8 bases between them. The CDR3 extends over 13 amino acids. Germline assignment: CDR1 SGHAT and CDR2 FQNNGV. CDR3 DNA: TGTGCCAGCAGCTTAGGCCAGGTATATGGCTACACCTTC. Encoded protein: CASSLGQVYGYTF.

The chain uses TRBV19 and TRBJ1-6; maybe TRBD1 (5 bases). CDR3 length: 15 amino acids. In germline, CDR1 is LNHDA, CDR2 SQIVND (reference sequence). V was shortened by 6 bases and J by 1 base, with 10 bases between the two germline ends. The CDR3 coding sequence is TGTGCCAGTAGCTCCGACAGTTCCTATAATTCACCCCTCCACTTT. Its translation is CASSSDSSYNSPLHF.

The chain recombines TRBV3-1 (or the pseudogene TRBV3-2) with TRBJ1-5; D gene ambiguous. Germline V lookup: CDR1 LGHDT, CDR2 YNNKEL (reference sequence). The CDR3 sequence is 13 residues long. Trimming took 0 bases from V and 5 from J, leaving 5 bases between them. CDR3 in amino acids: CASSQDRDQPQHF. CDR3 coding DNA: TGTGCCAGCAGCCAAGATCGAGATCAGCCCCAGCATTTT.

The chain uses TRBV5-6 and TRBJ2-3; 7 bases are a match to TRBD1. CDR1 is SGHDT and CDR2 is YYEEEE in the germline V gene. The ends lost 4 bases at V and 4 bases at J; junction bases unmatched: 9. The CDR3 loop spans 15 amino acids. The CDR3 nucleotides are TGTGCCAGCAGCCGATCGACAGGGTCGGCAGATACGCAGTATTTT. It encodes CASSRSTGSADTQYF.

This clone was picked up one time. The V call is TRBV9, the J call TRBJ2-7; perhaps TRBD2 as D (6 bases). Germline values: CDR1 SGDLS, CDR2 YYNGEE. The length of the CDR3 is 14 residues. V shed 0 bases and J shed 2 bases, with 9 bases lying between them. CDR3 in DNA: TGTGCCAGCAGCGTAGACGGCGGGACCTACGAGCAGTACTTC. The encoded protein is CASSVDGGTYEQYF.

The rearrangement uses TRBV5-1 and TRBJ2-3; 9 positions agree with TRBD1. Germline V gene lookup returns CDR1 SGHRS and CDR2 YFSETQ. Germline trimming cut 5 bases from V and 4 bases from J; bases unmatched to any gene: 8. The CDR3 has 15 residues. CDR3: CASSSTGGVADTQYF. The DNA for the CDR3 is TGCGCCAGCAGTTCGACAGGGGGTGTCGCAGATACGCAGTATTTT.

The V call is TRBV6-2 or TRBV6-3, the J call TRBJ1-5, with TRBD1 identical over 8 bases. This CDR3 spans 19 amino acids. V lost 1 base to trimming and J lost 7 bases; unmatched junction nucleotides: 18. Germline CDR1 and CDR2: MNHEY and SVGEGT. CDR3 residues: CASSYYRGVGQGKMQPQHF. The CDR3 coding sequence is TGTGCCAGCAGTTACTATCGAGGGGTTGGACAGGGAAAAATGCAGCCCCAGCATTTT.